A single sample gave rise to the 13 T cell receptor beta chains below, sequenced in a study of shared clonotypes between healthy human individuals. TCRdb's table, derived via immunoSEQ multiplex PCR, lists solely in-frame clones and lacks some. The table lists around 1,900,000 clones, roughly 95% of them singletons. Naive CD8 cells comprised CD45RO-negative, CCR7-positively selected cells, excluding terminally differentiated effector memory CD45RA+ cells. The sample consisted of naive CD8+ T cells from PBMCs. The receptor source for this set is a man between 18 and 29 years old in good health. Some clones in this sample may be carry-over from other donors' samples.

The J gene is TRBJ2-1, the V gene TRBV12-5; 9 bases agree with TRBD2. V dropped 4 bases and J dropped 4; count of bases not matched to a gene: 11. The CDR3 is made up of 17 amino acids. Germline lookup yields CDR1 LGHNT and CDR2 FRNRAP. The CDR3 region has the DNA TGTGCTAGTGGTTCCTCGTTGACTAGCGGACCATACAATGAGCAGTTCTTC. This gives the protein CASGSSLTSGPYNEQFF. The whole variable domain, remainder taken from reference TRBV12-5 and TRBJ2-1, is DARVTQTPRHKVTEMGQEVTMRCQPILGHNTVFWYRQTMMQGLELLAYFRNRAPLDDSGMPKDRFSAEMPDATLATLKIQPSEPRDSAVYFCASGSSLTSGPYNEQFFGPGTRLTVL.

The chain recombines TRBV28 with TRBJ1-1, with 9 bases fitting TRBD1. Germline V lookup: CDR1 MDHEN, CDR2 SYDVKM. The CDR3 is 16 amino acids. The J segment lost 3 bases and the V segment lost 2 bases, leaving 7 bases of the junction unmatched. CDR3 amino acids: CASSLGTGTGYTEAFF. The CDR3 region has the DNA TGTGCCAGCAGTTTAGGGACCGGGACAGGGTACACTGAAGCTTTCTTT.

Notes on this clone: Different DNA sequences within this sample yield the same CDR3. J is TRBJ2-5 and V is TRBV7-9; D is uncertain. The CDR3 has 14 amino acids. Per the germline V gene, CDR1 is SEHNR and CDR2 is FQNEAQ (reference sequence). The V and J ends lost 6 bases and 2 bases respectively, with 13 bases between them. The CDR3 DNA is TGTGCCAGCAGTTCACGGACGGAACAAGAGACCCAGTACTTC. This translates into CASSSRTEQETQYF.

The V and J genes are TRBV7-9 and TRBJ1-1; TRBD1 is a possible D gene (5 bases). CDR1 and CDR2 (germline): SEHNR, FQNEAQ (reference sequence). This CDR3 spans 15 amino acids. V lost 5 bases, J lost 2 bases, and 15 bases lay in between. Here the CDR3 reads CASSPPRGGNTEAFF. DNA of the CDR3: TGTGCCAGCAGCCCACCGCGGGGGGGAAACACTGAAGCTTTCTTT.

The chain has TRBV6-6 and TRBJ1-3; 7 bases match TRBD1. The CDR3 totals 15 residues. Germline CDR1 reads MNHNY; CDR2 reads SVGAGI (reference sequence). Germline trimming cut 6 bases from V and 0 bases from J; bases unmatched to any gene: 5. CDR3 in amino acids: CASRSGQYSGNTIYF. The CDR3 DNA reads as TGTGCCAGCAGATCGGGACAGTACTCTGGAAACACCATATATTTT.

This chain joins TRBV29-1 and TRBJ1-5; D may be TRBD1 (5 bases). The length of the CDR3 is 14 residues. Germline values: CDR1 SQVTM, CDR2 ANQGSEA. Trimming removed 5 bases at V and 6 bases at J, with 17 bases between. CDR3 residues: CSVCLDSLGQPQHF. The CDR3 nucleotides read TGCAGCGTTTGCCTCGACAGTCTCGGTCAGCCCCAGCATTTT.

J is TRBJ2-3 and V is TRBV27; no clear D. The CDR3 sequence is 14 residues long. Germline V gives CDR1 MNHEY, CDR2 SMNVEV (reference sequence). V was clipped by 4 bases and J by 2 bases, with 10 bases between them. The CDR3 region has the DNA TGTGCCAGCAGTTCCGACCTACCCACAGATACGCAGTATTTT. Translation gives CASSSDLPTDTQYF.

The V and J genes are TRBV27 and TRBJ2-1; 7 nucleotides agree with TRBD2. Germline loops: CDR1 MNHEY, CDR2 SMNVEV (reference sequence). Losses at the gene ends were 2 bases for V and 2 bases for J; bases not matched to a gene: 6. This CDR3 comprises 16 residues. The CDR3 reads CASSLGAGLPYNEQFF. CDR3 DNA sequence: TGTGCCAGCAGTTTAGGAGCGGGATTGCCCTACAATGAGCAGTTCTTC.

The V and J genes are TRBV14 and TRBJ1-1; 7 bases fit TRBD1. V was clipped by 4 bases and J by 2 bases; unmatched bases: 7. The CDR3 has 15 amino acids. Germline V lookup: CDR1 SGHDN, CDR2 FVKESK. CDR3 coding DNA: TGTGCCAGCAGCCGATGGGACAGCGGTAACACTGAAGCTTTCTTT. Translation gives CASSRWDSGNTEAFF.

This chain links TRBV18 with TRBJ1-2; 8 positions agree with TRBD1. The CDR3 consists of 14 residues. J was trimmed by 2 bases and V by 2 bases; bases with no gene match: 1. CDR1 is KGHSH, CDR2 LQKENI, per germline. The CDR3 protein is CASSPTGGNYGYTF. CDR3 bases: TGTGCCAGCTCACCAACAGGGGGGAACTATGGCTACACCTTC.

The J gene is TRBJ2-1, the V gene TRBV9; 7 bases map to TRBD1. Germline V lookup: CDR1 SGDLS, CDR2 YYNGEE. With 0 bases clipped from V and 5 bases from J, the junction kept 5 bases outside the gene matches. CDR3 length: 15 amino acids. For the CDR3, the DNA is TGTGCCAGCAGCGTAGAGGGACAGAGTAACAATGAGCAGTTCTTC. Translation: CASSVEGQSNNEQFF.

In this sample, this clone turned up once. Other DNA sequences in this specimen translate into the identical CDR3. The chain links TRBV6-5 to TRBJ1-1; perhaps TRBD1 as D (5 bases). CDR1 is MNHEY and CDR2 is SVGAGI in the germline V gene. This CDR3 spans 13 amino acids. The ends were cut back, 0 bases at V and 5 bases at J, with 7 bases in the middle. CDR3 amino acids: CASSYSEGTEAFF. DNA for the CDR3: TGTGCCAGCAGTTACTCAGAGGGGACTGAAGCTTTCTTT.

V usage is TRBV4-2 and J usage is TRBJ1-3; D is possibly TRBD1 (5 bases). Deletions cut 6 bases from V and 2 bases from J, with 17 bases between. The germline CDR1 and CDR2 sequences are LGHNA and YNFKEQ. This CDR3 comprises 16 residues. The CDR3 DNA is TGTGCCAGCAGTCAACGGGGGATCGTCCCTGGAAACACCATATATTTT. This gives the protein CASSQRGIVPGNTIYF.